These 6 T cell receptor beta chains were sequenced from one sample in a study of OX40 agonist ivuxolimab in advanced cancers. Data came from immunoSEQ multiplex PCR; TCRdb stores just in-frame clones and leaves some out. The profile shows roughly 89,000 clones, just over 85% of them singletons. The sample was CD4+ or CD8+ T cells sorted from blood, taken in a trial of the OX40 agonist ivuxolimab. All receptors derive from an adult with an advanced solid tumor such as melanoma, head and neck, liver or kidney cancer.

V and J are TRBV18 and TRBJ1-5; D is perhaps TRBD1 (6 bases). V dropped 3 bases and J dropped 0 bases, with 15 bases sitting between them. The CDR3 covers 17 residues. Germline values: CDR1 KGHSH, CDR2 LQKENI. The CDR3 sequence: CASSPWTESYSNQPQHF. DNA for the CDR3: TGTGCCAGCTCACCCTGGACAGAGAGCTATAGCAATCAGCCCCAGCATTTT.

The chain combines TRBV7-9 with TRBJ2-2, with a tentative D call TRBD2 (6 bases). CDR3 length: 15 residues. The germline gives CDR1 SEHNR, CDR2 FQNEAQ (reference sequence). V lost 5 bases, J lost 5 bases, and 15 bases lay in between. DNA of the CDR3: TGTGCCAGCAGCGCGGGGTCTGGGAGAACCGGGGAGCTGTTTTTT. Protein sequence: CASSAGSGRTGELFF.

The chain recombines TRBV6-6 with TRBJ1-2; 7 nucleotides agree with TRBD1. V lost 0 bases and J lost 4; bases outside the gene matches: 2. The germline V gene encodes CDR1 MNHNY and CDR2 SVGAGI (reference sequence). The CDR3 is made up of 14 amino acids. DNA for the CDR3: TGTGCCAGCAGTTACTCGGGGACAGCCTATGGCTACACCTTC. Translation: CASSYSGTAYGYTF.

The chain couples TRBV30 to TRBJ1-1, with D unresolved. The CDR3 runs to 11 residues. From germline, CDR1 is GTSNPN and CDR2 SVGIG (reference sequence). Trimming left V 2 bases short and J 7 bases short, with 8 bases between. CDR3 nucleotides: TGTGCCTGGAGTATTAATAATGAAGCTTTCTTT. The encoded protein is CAWSINNEAFF.

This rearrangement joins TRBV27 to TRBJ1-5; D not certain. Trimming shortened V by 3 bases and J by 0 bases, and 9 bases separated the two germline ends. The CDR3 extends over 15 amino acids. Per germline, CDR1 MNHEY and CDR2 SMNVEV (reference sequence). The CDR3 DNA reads TGTGCCAGCAGTTTCGCAATAAATAGCAATCAGCCCCAGCATTTT. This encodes CASSFAINSNQPQHF.

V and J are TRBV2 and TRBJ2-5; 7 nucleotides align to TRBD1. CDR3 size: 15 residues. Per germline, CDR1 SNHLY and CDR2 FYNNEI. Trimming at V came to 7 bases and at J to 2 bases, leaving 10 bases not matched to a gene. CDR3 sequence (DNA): TGTGCCAGCAAAGGACAGGCAGGATGGCAAGAGACCCAGTACTTC. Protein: CASKGQAGWQETQYF.